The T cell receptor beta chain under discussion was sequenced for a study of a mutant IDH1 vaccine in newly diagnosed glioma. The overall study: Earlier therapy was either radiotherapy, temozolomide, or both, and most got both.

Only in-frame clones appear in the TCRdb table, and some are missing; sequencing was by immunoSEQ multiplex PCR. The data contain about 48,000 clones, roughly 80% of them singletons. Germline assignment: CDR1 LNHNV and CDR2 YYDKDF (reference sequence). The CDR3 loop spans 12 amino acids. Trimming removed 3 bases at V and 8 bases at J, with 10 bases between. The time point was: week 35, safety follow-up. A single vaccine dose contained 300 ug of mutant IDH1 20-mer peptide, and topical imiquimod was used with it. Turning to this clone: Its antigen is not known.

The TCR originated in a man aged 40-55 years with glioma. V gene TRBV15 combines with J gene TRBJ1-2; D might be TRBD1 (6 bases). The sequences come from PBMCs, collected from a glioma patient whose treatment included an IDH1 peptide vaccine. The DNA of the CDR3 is TGTGCCACCAGCAGGGGACAACGGGGCTACACCTTC. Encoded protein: CATSRGQRGYTF.